This T cell receptor beta chain was obtained from a study of vaccination and CD4 T cells after COVID-19. Germline assignment: CDR1 DFQATT and CDR2 SNEGSKA (reference sequence). The CDR3 contains 14 residues. V was shortened by 5 bases and J by 4 bases, with 18 bases between the two germline ends. Described treatment: roughly 10-day PBMC culture with coronavirus spike peptide pools or control peptides (ViraFEST assay). The unexposed donor provided CD4+ T cells, which were taken before the COVID-19 pandemic (2011-2018). As to this clonotype: The antigen is undetermined.

At the Johns Hopkins FTIC core, DNA taken from cultured CD4+ T cells was sequenced by way of the Oncomine TCR Beta short-read assay. A single record per CDR3 protein comes from TCRdb applying MiXCR to the PCR reads. The repertoire has approximately 4,600 distinct CDR3 sequences, approximately 54% of them found once; the top ten carry roughly 40%. The receptor was isolated from a human donor in good health. Sequencing was carried out using CD4+ T cells from blood, cultured in vitro. The V call is TRBV20-1, the J call TRBJ2-7; D possibly corresponds to TRBD2 (6 bases). This CDR3 reads CSAYLPGLSYEQYF. In DNA form, the CDR3 reads TGCAGTGCTTATCTACCGGGACTCTCGTACGAGCAGTACTTC.